This T cell receptor beta chain is from a study of Tregs in tolerant kidney transplant recipients. Study-wide background: Recipients received nonmyeloablative bone marrow transplants from related graft donors, with transient mixed chimerism. Broader study findings: The small number of patients limits these findings pending further validation. Tolerant patients' donor-specific Tregs expanded beyond overall Tregs, suggesting antigen-driven growth.

The method was immunoSEQ multiplex PCR; TCRdb's version includes in-frame clones alone and lacks a portion of them. The sample includes 50,000 to 75,000 clones, 70% to 90% of them seen just once. Notes on this clone: Its antigen remains unknown.

The CDR3 spans 12 residues. Trimming pared 3 bases from V and 3 bases from J, leaving 6 bases between. CDR1 SGHNT and CDR2 YYREEE come from the germline V gene (reference sequence). The chain recombines TRBV5-4 with TRBJ2-5, with unresolved D. The receptor was isolated from a human donor who received a combined kidney and bone marrow transplant. Sequences were derived from Tregs from blood, sampled before the transplant. DNA of the CDR3: TGTGCCAGCAGCTCGACTGAAGAGACCCAGTACTTC. This codes for CASSSTEETQYF.